These T cell receptor beta chains were read from a single sample in a study of shared clonotypes between healthy human individuals. The protocol was immunoSEQ multiplex PCR, while the TCRdb copy is restricted to in-frame clones and leaves out a portion. The sample carries about 1 million clones, more than 75% recorded once. Sequencing used memory CD4+ T cells from PBMCs. The receptors shown here come from a man in his late teens or twenties in good health. Some clones in this sample may be carry-over from other donors' samples. CDR3s include the opening cysteine and the closing phenylalanine or tryptophan. The D gene is left open where the match is weak. Clone size is stated in some rows and not others, as once, few, many or a class when expanded.

>-|-|TRBV7-9|TRBJ2-1
CASREGLASSYNEQFF
TGTGCCAGCAGGGAAGGGCTAGCGAGCTCCTACAATGAGCAGTTCTTC
>few|-|TRBV20-1|TRBJ1-1
CSAIFTEAFF
TGCAGTGCTATTTTCACTGAAGCTTTCTTT
>-|-|TRBV28|TRBJ1-1
CASSLGRVTEAFF
TGTGCCAGCAGTTTGGGCAGAGTCACTGAAGCTTTCTTT
>-|-|TRBV7-2|TRBJ1-2
CASSLIGSPYGYTF
TGTGCCAGCAGCTTAATCGGCAGCCCCTATGGCTACACCTTC
>-|-|TRBV28|TRBJ1-1
CASSLFQGRRGAFF
TGTGCCAGCAGTTTATTCCAAGGGCGTCGGGGAGCTTTCTTT
>-|-|TRBV28|TRBJ2-7
CASRGQPYFEQYF
TGTGCCAGCAGAGGACAGCCCTACTTTGAGCAGTACTTC
>-|-|TRBV6-1|TRBJ2-7
CASPREQGYEQYF
TGTGCCAGCCCCCGGGAACAGGGCTACGAGCAGTACTTC
>-|-|TRBV28|TRBJ1-5
CASSLGRGGRQPQHF
TGTGCCAGCAGTTTGGGGCGGGGGGGCCGTCAGCCCCAGCATTTT
>-|-|TRBV30|TRBJ1-2
CAWSRGEREESYGYTF
TGTGCCTGGAGTCGAGGAGAAAGGGAAGAGTCCTATGGCTACACCTTC
>-|-|TRBV27|TRBJ2-2
CASSLYPPAEPSNTGELFF
TGTGCCAGCAGTTTATACCCACCGGCGGAGCCATCGAACACCGGGGAGCTGTTTTTT
>-|TRBD1|TRBV30|TRBJ1-6
CAWSDYDREGKPLHF
TGTGCCTGGAGTGATTATGACAGGGAAGGAAAGCCCCTCCACTTT
>-|TRBD1|TRBV6-5|TRBJ1-2
CASKTGQGYGYGYTF
TGTGCCAGCAAAACCGGACAGGGGTACGGCTATGGCTACACCTTC
>-|-|TRBV6-8|TRBJ2-7
CAGRRGGKSYEQYF
TGTGCCGGGAGGAGGGGCGGGAAATCCTACGAGCAGTACTTC
>-|-|TRBV18|TRBJ1-3
CASSPSRVHSGNTIYF
TGTGCCAGCTCACCATCCAGGGTGCACTCTGGAAACACCATATATTTT
>many|-|TRBV29-1|TRBJ1-5
CSVEDREVCNQPQHF
TGCAGCGTTGAAGATCGCGAGGTCTGCAATCAGCCCCAGCATTTT
>-|-|TRBV18|TRBJ1-1
CASSSSREGNTEAFF
TGTGCCAGCTCATCATCTCGGGAAGGGAACACTGAAGCTTTCTTT
>-|-|TRBV4-1|TRBJ2-5
CASSQGIRALYF
TGCGCCAGCAGCCAAGGGATAAGAGCACTATACTTC
>few|TRBD2|TRBV9|TRBJ2-3
CASSPTAGATQYF
TGTGCCAGCAGTCCTACGGCGGGAGCTACGCAGTATTTT
>-|-|TRBV7-2|TRBJ2-5
CASSVPSGAQYF
TGTGCCAGCAGCGTCCCCTCGGGAGCCCAGTACTTC
>-|TRBD2|TRBV9|TRBJ2-1
CASSVAGGVTYNEQFF
TGTGCCAGCAGCGTAGCGGGGGGAGTCACCTACAATGAGCAGTTCTTC
>few|-|TRBV6-1|TRBJ1-3
CASSPPDNTIYF
TGTGCCAGCAGTCCACCCGACAACACCATATATTTT
>-|-|TRBV6-1|TRBJ1-1
CATAWTEAFF
TGTGCCACCGCTTGGACTGAAGCTTTCTTT
>-|-|TRBV5-8|TRBJ2-7
CASNSIFYEQYF
TGTGCCAGCAACAGCATATTCTACGAGCAGTACTTC
>few|TRBD2|TRBV5-1|TRBJ2-5
CASSLEAEAGAGTQYF
TGCGCCAGCAGCTTGGAAGCGGAAGCGGGAGCCGGGACCCAGTACTTC
>-|-|TRBV27|TRBJ1-2
CASSYRQSSNYGYTF
TGTGCCAGCAGTTACCGACAGTCCTCTAACTATGGCTACACCTTC
>-|TRBD2|TRBV30|TRBJ2-1
CAWSGTSGAAVYNEQFF
TGTGCCTGGAGCGGAACTAGCGGGGCCGCGGTGTACAATGAGCAGTTCTTC
>many|TRBD1|TRBV7-8|TRBJ1-4
CASSLGTGVTNEKLFF
TGTGCCAGCAGCTTAGGGACAGGGGTAACTAATGAAAAACTGTTTTTT